This T cell receptor (beta chain) was found in a study of blood T cell repertoires in COVID-19. Study-level background: The United States, Italy and Spain supplied acute and convalescent COVID-19 samples. PBMCs, B-cell-depleted T cells, or T cells were the source of the cDNA or gDNA that made up the material.

Per the authors' pipeline: Reference gene primer amplification gave estimated nucleated cell counts. The repertoire was sequenced with immunoSEQ multiplex PCR; TCRdb's copy has only in-frame clones and lacks some. That table supplies the V and J calls and clone size; D and trimming were determined from the DNA. Among about 290,000 clones listed, about nine tenths were seen once. The V gene's germline CDR1 is SGHRS and CDR2 YFSETQ. The trim removed 4 bases at V and 7 bases at J, leaving 5 bases unmatched. The CDR3 contains 12 residues. The chain is built from TRBV5-1 and TRBJ2-7, with 7 nucleotides matching TRBD2. This TCR was sampled from a woman younger than 45 with active or convalescent COVID-19. Material: peripheral blood. The CDR3 sequence: CASSPGGWEQYF. CDR3 bases: TGCGCCAGCAGCCCCGGGGGGTGGGAGCAGTACTTC.